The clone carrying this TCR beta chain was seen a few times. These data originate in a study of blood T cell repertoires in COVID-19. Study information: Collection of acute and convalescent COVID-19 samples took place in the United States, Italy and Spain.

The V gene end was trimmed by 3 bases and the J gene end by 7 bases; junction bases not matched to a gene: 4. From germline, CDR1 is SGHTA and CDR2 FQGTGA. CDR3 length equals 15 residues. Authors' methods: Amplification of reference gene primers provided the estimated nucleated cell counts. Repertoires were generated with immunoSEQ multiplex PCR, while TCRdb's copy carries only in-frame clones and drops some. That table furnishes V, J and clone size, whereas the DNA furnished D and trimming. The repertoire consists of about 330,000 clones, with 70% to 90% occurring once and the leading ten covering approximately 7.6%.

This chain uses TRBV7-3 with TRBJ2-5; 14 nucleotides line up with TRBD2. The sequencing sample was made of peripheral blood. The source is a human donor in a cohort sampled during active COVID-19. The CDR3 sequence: CASSLTSGGAVTQYF. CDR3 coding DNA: TGTGCCAGCAGCTTGACTAGCGGGGGGGCCGTGACCCAGTACTTC.